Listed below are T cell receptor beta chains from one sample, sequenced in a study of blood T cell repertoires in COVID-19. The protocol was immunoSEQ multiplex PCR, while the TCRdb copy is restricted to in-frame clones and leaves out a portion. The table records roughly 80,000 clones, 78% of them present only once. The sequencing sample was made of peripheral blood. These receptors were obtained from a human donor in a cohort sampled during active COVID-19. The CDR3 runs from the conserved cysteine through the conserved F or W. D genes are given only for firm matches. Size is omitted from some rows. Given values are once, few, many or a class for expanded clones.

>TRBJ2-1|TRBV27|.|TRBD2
CASSSISGGAGNEQFF
TGTGCCAGCAGTTCCATTAGCGGGGGGGCGGGAAATGAGCAGTTCTTC
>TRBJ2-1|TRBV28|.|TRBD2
CASTLRGLGYNEQFF
TGTGCCAGCACTCTTAGGGGACTAGGGTACAATGAGCAGTTCTTC
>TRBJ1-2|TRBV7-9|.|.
CASSLEAGVANYGYTF
TGTGCCAGCAGCTTAGAGGCAGGGGTAGCTAACTATGGCTACACCTTC
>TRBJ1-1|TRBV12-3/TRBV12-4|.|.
CASSTGKGTEAFF
TGTGCCAGCAGTACAGGGAAGGGTACTGAAGCTTTCTTT
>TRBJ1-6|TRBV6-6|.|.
CASIGNNSPLHF
TGTGCCAGCATCGGGAATAATTCACCCCTCCACTTT
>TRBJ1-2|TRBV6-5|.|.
CASSSLADLYGYTF
TGTGCCAGCAGTTCCCTCGCGGACTTATATGGCTACACCTTC
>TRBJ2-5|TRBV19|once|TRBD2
CASSPRGSGGLLKTQYF
TGTGCCAGTAGTCCTCGGGGTAGCGGGGGCCTCCTTAAGACCCAGTACTTC
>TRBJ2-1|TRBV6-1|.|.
CASSEVNSNYNEQFF
TGTGCCAGCAGTGAAGTCAACAGCAATTACAATGAGCAGTTCTTC
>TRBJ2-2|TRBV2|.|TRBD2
CASSERSLAGLATRRTGELFF
TGTGCCAGCAGTGAAAGGTCGCTAGCGGGACTAGCGACCCGGAGGACCGGGGAGCTGTTTTTT
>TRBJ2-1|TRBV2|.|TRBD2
CASSVRKYRDRRSSGVNEQFF
TGTGCCAGCAGTGTTAGGAAATACCGGGACCGACGAAGTAGCGGGGTGAATGAGCAGTTCTTC
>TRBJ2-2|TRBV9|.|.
CASSVRNTGELFF
TGTGCCAGCAGCGTCAGGAACACCGGGGAGCTGTTTTTT
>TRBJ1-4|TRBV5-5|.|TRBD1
CASSPGQGNEKLFF
TGTGCCAGCAGCCCAGGACAGGGGAATGAAAAACTGTTTTTT
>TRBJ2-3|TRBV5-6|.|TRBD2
CASSLDGTSSDTQYF
TGTGCCAGCAGCTTGGATGGGACTAGCTCAGATACGCAGTATTTT
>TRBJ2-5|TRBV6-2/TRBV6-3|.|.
CASSAPLARQETQYF
TGTGCCAGCAGTGCCCCTCTAGCGAGGCAAGAGACCCAGTACTTC
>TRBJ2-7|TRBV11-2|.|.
CASSEGTSYEQYF
TGTGCCAGCAGCGAGGGGACTTCCTACGAGCAGTACTTC
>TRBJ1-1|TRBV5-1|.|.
CASSFEGQTEAFF
TGCGCCAGCAGCTTCGAGGGACAAACTGAAGCTTTCTTT
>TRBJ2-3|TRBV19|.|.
CASSISVGGALHSTDTQYF
TGTGCCAGTAGTATTTCCGTAGGCGGGGCCCTTCATAGCACAGATACGCAGTATTTT
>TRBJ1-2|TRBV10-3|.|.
CAISSDRTNGYTF
TGTGCCATCAGTTCGGACAGAACGAATGGCTACACCTTC
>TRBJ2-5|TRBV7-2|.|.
CASSRYGGASSWETQYF
TGTGCCAGCAGCCGGTACGGGGGTGCTTCCTCCTGGGAGACCCAGTACTTC
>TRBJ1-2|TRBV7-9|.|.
CASSLPGRGYTF
TGTGCCAGCAGCTTACCAGGGAGGGGCTACACCTTC
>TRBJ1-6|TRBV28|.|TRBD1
CASSPWTGGSPLHF
TGTGCCAGCAGTCCCTGGACAGGGGGCTCACCCCTCCACTTT
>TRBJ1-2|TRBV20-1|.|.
CSARAEKGETF
TGCAGTGCTAGGGCTGAGAAGGGAGAAACCTTC
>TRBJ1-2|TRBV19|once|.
CASNPASGGYGYTF
TGTGCCAGTAACCCTGCCAGCGGTGGCTATGGCTACACCTTC
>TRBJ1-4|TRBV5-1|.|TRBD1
CASSQGATEDEKLFF
TGCGCCAGCAGTCAGGGGGCGACGGAGGATGAAAAACTGTTTTTT
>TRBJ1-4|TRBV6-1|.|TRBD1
CASSERGQLFF
TGTGCCAGCAGTGAACGGGGACAGTTGTTTTTT
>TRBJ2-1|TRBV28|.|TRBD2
CASSLYSGGGNEQFF
TGTGCCAGCAGTTTATACAGCGGGGGCGGCAATGAGCAGTTCTTC
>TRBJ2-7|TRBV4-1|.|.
CASSQESAGEQYF
TGCGCCAGCAGCCAAGAGTCGGCGGGCGAGCAGTACTTC
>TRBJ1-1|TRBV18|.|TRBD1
CASSAGTGMKVNTEAFF
TGTGCCAGCTCAGCAGGGACAGGGATGAAGGTGAACACTGAAGCTTTCTTT
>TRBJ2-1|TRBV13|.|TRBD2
CASSQEGLAGDNEQFF
TGTGCCAGCAGCCAAGAAGGACTAGCGGGGGACAATGAGCAGTTCTTC
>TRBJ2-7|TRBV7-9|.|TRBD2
CASSGVLAGPYEQYF
TGTGCCAGCAGCGGCGTCCTAGCGGGACCCTACGAGCAGTACTTC
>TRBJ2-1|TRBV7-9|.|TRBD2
CASSSVLAEIYNEQFF
TGTGCCAGCAGCTCCGTACTAGCGGAAATCTACAATGAGCAGTTCTTC
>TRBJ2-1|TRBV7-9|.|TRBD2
CASSPKGLAGGSSYNEQFF
TGTGCCAGCAGCCCGAAGGGACTAGCGGGAGGGAGCTCCTACAATGAGCAGTTCTTC
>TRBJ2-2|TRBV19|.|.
CASSIPPGGGNTAGELFF
TGTGCCAGTAGTATTCCCCCGGGGGGCGGGAATACGGCCGGGGAGCTGTTTTTT
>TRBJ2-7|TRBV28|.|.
CASRTGTYEQYF
TGTGCCAGCAGAACAGGGACCTACGAGCAGTACTTC